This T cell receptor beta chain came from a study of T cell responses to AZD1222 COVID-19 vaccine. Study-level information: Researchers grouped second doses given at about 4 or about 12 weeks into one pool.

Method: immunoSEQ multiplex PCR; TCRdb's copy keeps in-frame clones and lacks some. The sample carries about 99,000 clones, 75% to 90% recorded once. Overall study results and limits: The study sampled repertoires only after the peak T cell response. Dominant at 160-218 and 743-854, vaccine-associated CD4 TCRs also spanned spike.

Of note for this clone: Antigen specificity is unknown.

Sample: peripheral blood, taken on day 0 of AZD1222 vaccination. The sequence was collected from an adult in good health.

Here the CDR3 DNA reads TGTGCCAGCAGCTTCCCGGGACAGGGTAGTTACGAGCAGTACTTC. This encodes CASSFPGQGSYEQYF. V gene TRBV7-2 combines with J gene TRBJ2-7; 9 bases map to TRBD1. CDR3 size: 15 residues. The V segment lost 3 bases and the J segment 4 bases; nucleotides outside the gene matches: 7. The germline V gene has CDR1 SGHTA and CDR2 FQGNSA.